What follows are 18 T cell receptor beta chains derived from one specimen sequenced in a study of blood T cell repertoires in COVID-19. Assay used: immunoSEQ multiplex PCR; TCRdb lists only in-frame clones, some missing. This sample yields 150,000 or so clones, of which 85% to 90% are seen a single time; around an eighth belongs to the top ten. The sample taken for sequencing was peripheral blood. These receptor sequences come from a young man with COVID-19, enrolled during active disease.

The chain couples TRBV27 to TRBJ2-3; unclear D gene. Trimming shortened V by 3 bases and J by 2 bases, and 9 bases separated the two germline ends. Germline CDR1 and CDR2: MNHEY and SMNVEV (reference sequence). The length of the CDR3 is 14 residues. CDR3 nucleotide sequence: TGTGCCAGCAGTTTGGTTAGAAACACAGATACGCAGTATTTT. Its translation: CASSLVRNTDTQYF.

The chain combines TRBV2 with TRBJ2-7; TRBD2 agrees at 10 bases. CDR1 SNHLY and CDR2 FYNNEI come from the germline V gene. V gave up 2 bases and J gave up 2 bases; unmatched junction bases: 6. There are 16 residues in the CDR3. The CDR3 loop reads CASSETSGREAYEQYF. Written as DNA, the CDR3 is TGTGCCAGCAGTGAAACCAGCGGGAGGGAAGCCTACGAGCAGTACTTC.

The V gene is TRBV12-5, the J gene TRBJ2-1; 11 nucleotides line up with TRBD2. Germline CDR1 reads LGHNT; CDR2 reads FRNRAP. Unmatched junction bases numbered 4, after V lost 4 bases and J lost 5 bases. The CDR3 is 15 amino acids. CDR3 in DNA: TGTGCTAGTGGTTCCGGGACTAGCGGTAACAATGAGCAGTTCTTC. Translating it yields CASGSGTSGNNEQFF. Drawing the rest from reference TRBV12-5 and TRBJ2-1, the complete variable domain is DARVTQTPRHKVTEMGQEVTMRCQPILGHNTVFWYRQTMMQGLELLAYFRNRAPLDDSGMPKDRFSAEMPDATLATLKIQPSEPRDSAVYFCASGSGTSGNNEQFFGPGTRLTVL.

This clone appeared once. The J gene is TRBJ2-3, the V gene TRBV5-4; TRBD1 matches 10 bases. Germline-derived CDR1 and CDR2 are SGHNT and YYREEE (reference sequence). V shed 0 bases and J 0 bases; nucleotides not matched to a gene: 1. The CDR3 totals 16 residues. CDR3 DNA: TGTGCCAGCAGCTTGGGGGACAGGGGAAGCACAGATACGCAGTATTTT. Translating it yields CASSLGDRGSTDTQYF. The variable domain in full, with the rest retrieved from reference TRBV5-4 and TRBJ2-3, is ETGVTQSPTHLIKTRGQQVTLRCSSQSGHNTVSWYQQALGQGPQFIFQYYREEENGRGNFPPRFSGLQFPNYSSELNVNALELDDSALYLCASSLGDRGSTDTQYFGPGTRLTVL.

This clone was observed a handful of times. Within the sample, other DNA sequences also encode this same CDR3. This chain connects TRBV6-4 to TRBJ2-1; 10 positions agree with TRBD2. V dropped 4 bases and J dropped 7; count of bases not matched to a gene: 7. The CDR3 is made up of 15 amino acids. CDR1 and CDR2 (germline): MRHNA, SNTAGT. The CDR3 DNA reads as TGTGCCAGCAGTGGGTCGCTAGCGGGAGCAAATGAGCAGTTCTTC. Translating gives CASSGSLAGANEQFF.

The chain is built from TRBV9 and TRBJ1-2, with TRBD1 identical over 9 bases. CDR3 length: 15 amino acids. Germline trimming cut 3 bases from V and 5 bases from J; bases unmatched to any gene: 8. Per the germline V gene, CDR1 is SGDLS and CDR2 is YYNGEE. The CDR3 DNA reads TGTGCCAGCAGCGGAGCCGGGACAGGGACTTATGGCTACACCTTC. Amino acids: CASSGAGTGTYGYTF.

This chain joins TRBV30 and TRBJ2-7, with a possible D match to TRBD2 (6 bases). Looked up from germline, CDR1 is GTSNPN and CDR2 is SVGIG (reference sequence). The CDR3 consists of 14 residues. Trimming took off 3 bases at V and 9 bases at J, with 21 bases between the two ends. The CDR3 loop reads CAWSLGLTKDGQYF. The CDR3 bases are TGTGCCTGGAGCCTGGGACTTACCAAGGACGGGCAGTACTTC. Full variable domain (missing parts from reference TRBV30 and TRBJ2-7): SQTIHQWPATLVQPVGSPLSLECTVEGTSNPNLYWYRQAAGRGLQLLFYSVGIGQISSEVPQNLSASRPQDRQFILSSKKLLLSDSGFYLCAWSLGLTKDGQYFGPGTRLTVT.

The chain combines TRBV6-1 with TRBJ2-7; 7 nucleotides align to TRBD1. CDR3 size: 15 residues. The junction had 2 bases not matched to a gene; V was cut back by 0 bases and J by 0 bases. Germline V gene data show CDR1 as MNHNS and CDR2 as SASEGT. CDR3 DNA: TGTGCCAGCAGTGAAGCAGGGGGCGCCTCCTACGAGCAGTACTTC. The encoded protein is CASSEAGGASYEQYF.

The rearrangement uses TRBV24-1 and TRBJ1-6, with 11 nucleotides matching TRBD1. Trimming at V came to 4 bases and at J to 6 bases, leaving 4 bases not matched to a gene. The CDR3 is made up of 16 amino acids. Germline CDR1 reads KGHDR; CDR2 reads SFDVKD. CDR3 sequence (DNA): TGTGCCACCAGTGAAAGGACAGGGGGCATTAATTCACCCCTCCACTTT. Its protein is CATSERTGGINSPLHF.

The CDR3 sequence: CASSTRQPNQPQHF. The CDR3 nucleotides read TGTGCCAGCAGCACAAGACAGCCTAATCAGCCCCAGCATTTT. V gene TRBV11-3 combines with J gene TRBJ1-5, with D possibly being TRBD1 (5 bases). This CDR3 has 14 residues. The V end was cut by 5 bases, the J end by 4 bases, with 12 bases between. The germline gives CDR1 SGHNT, CDR2 YENEEA.

V usage is TRBV13 and J usage is TRBJ1-1; D is ambiguous. CDR1 and CDR2 from the germline V gene are PRHDT and FYEKMQ (reference sequence). The CDR3 extends over 12 amino acids. V dropped 5 bases and J dropped 4 bases, with 8 bases sitting between them. The CDR3 sequence: CASSPRSTEAFF. For the CDR3, the DNA is TGTGCCAGCAGCCCCAGATCCACTGAAGCTTTCTTT. The variable domain in full, with the rest retrieved from reference TRBV13 and TRBJ1-1, is AAGVIQSPRHLIKEKRETATLKCYPIPRHDTVYWYQQGPGQDPQFLISFYEKMQSDKGSIPDRFSAQQFSDYHSELNMSSLELGDSALYFCASSPRSTEAFFGQGTRLTVV.

The chain combines TRBV6-2 or TRBV6-3 with TRBJ1-5; 9 bases line up with TRBD1. The CDR3 loop spans 16 amino acids. CDR1 MNHEY and CDR2 SVGEGT come from the germline V gene. With V trimmed by 5 bases and J by 7 bases, 12 bases remained unmatched. DNA for the CDR3: TGTGCCAGCAGTCGGACTCGGACAGGGGACCGGCAGCCCCAGCATTTT. This gives the protein CASSRTRTGDRQPQHF.

The V call is TRBV28, the J call TRBJ2-3, with TRBD1 matching over 9 bases. The CDR3 extends over 15 amino acids. Germline V CDR1 and CDR2: MDHEN, SYDVKM. Trimming removed 6 bases from V and 1 base from J; junction bases left unmatched: 5. CDR3 bases: TGTGCCAGCAGCACTCGGACAGGGGGCACAGATACGCAGTATTTT. It translates to CASSTRTGGTDTQYF.

The chain joins TRBV2 to TRBJ2-3, with D hard to call. The CDR3 contains 20 residues. Germline loops: CDR1 SNHLY, CDR2 FYNNEI. Trimming took off 0 bases at V and 0 bases at J, with 22 bases between the two ends. The CDR3 DNA reads TGTGCCAGCAGTGAAGCAGTTCCTCGAAAGACTGGAACCAGCACAGATACGCAGTATTTT. Its translation is CASSEAVPRKTGTSTDTQYF.

The chain joins TRBV6-2 or TRBV6-3 to TRBJ2-7; D is possibly TRBD2 (6 bases). V was shortened by 6 bases and J by 6 bases, with 12 bases between the two germline ends. Germline V gene lookup returns CDR1 MNHEY and CDR2 SVGEGT. CDR3 length: 12 residues. The CDR3 DNA follows: TGTGCCAGCAGCTTAAGGAGGGGCGAGCAGTACTTC. Translating gives CASSLRRGEQYF.

The chain carries TRBV14 and TRBJ2-1; 8 bases line up with TRBD1. Looked up from germline, CDR1 is SGHDN and CDR2 is FVKESK. With V trimmed by 5 bases and J by 9 bases, 6 bases remained unmatched. The CDR3 is 13 residues long. The DNA of the CDR3 is TGTGCCAGCAGCTATAGCGACAGGGGTGAGCAGTTCTTC. This sequence encodes CASSYSDRGEQFF.

This clone was recorded once. The V gene is TRBV11-2, the J gene TRBJ2-5; 10 bases map to TRBD2. With 2 bases clipped from V and 3 bases from J, the junction kept 15 bases outside the gene matches. The length of the CDR3 is 19 residues. Germline values: CDR1 SGHAT, CDR2 FQNNGV. The CDR3 region is CASSLSLAGEVVQEETQYF. In DNA form, the CDR3 reads TGTGCCAGCAGCTTAAGCCTAGCGGGAGAAGTAGTTCAGGAAGAGACCCAGTACTTC.

The chain uses TRBV6-6 and TRBJ1-2; 8 bases fit TRBD1. The CDR3 has 13 amino acids. The V segment lost 8 bases and the J segment 0 bases; nucleotides outside the gene matches: 2. Germline values: CDR1 MNHNY, CDR2 SVGAGI (reference sequence). CDR3 DNA: TGTGCCAGCGGGACAGGAGCTAACTATGGCTACACCTTC. This encodes CASGTGANYGYTF.